This T cell receptor beta chain appears in the sequencing data of a study of T cells after yellow fever vaccination. Each CDR3 protein gets one entry after TCRdb re-called the 5' RACE reads with MiXCR. The sample yields about 360,000 distinct CDR3 sequences, around 6.4% seen once. Unmatched junction bases numbered 11, after V lost 5 bases and J lost 5 bases. CDR3 length: 15 amino acids. Per the germline V gene, CDR1 is MNHNS and CDR2 is SASEGT. At least ten counts were recorded for this clonotype. The sequence derives from a man aged 25-40 years who received the YFV17D yellow fever vaccine. Specimen: PBMCs, collected 5 days after the yellow fever booster vaccination. This chain uses TRBV6-1 with TRBJ2-7, with 8 bases aligning to TRBD2. CDR3 amino acids: CASSIRGLDRDEQYF. The CDR3 bases are TGTGCCAGCAGTATTCGGGGACTAGATAGGGACGAGCAGTACTTC.